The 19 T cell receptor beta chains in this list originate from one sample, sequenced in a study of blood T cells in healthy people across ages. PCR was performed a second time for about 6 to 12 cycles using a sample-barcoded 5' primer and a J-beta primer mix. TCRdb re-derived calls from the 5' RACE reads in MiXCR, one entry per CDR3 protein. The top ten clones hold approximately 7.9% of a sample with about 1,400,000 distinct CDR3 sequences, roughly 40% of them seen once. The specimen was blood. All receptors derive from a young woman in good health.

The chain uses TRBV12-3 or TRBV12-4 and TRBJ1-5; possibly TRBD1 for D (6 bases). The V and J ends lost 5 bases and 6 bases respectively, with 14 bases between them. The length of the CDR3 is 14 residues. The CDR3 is CASSPDRIGQPQHF. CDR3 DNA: TGTGCCAGCAGTCCTGACAGGATAGGTCAGCCCCAGCATTTT.

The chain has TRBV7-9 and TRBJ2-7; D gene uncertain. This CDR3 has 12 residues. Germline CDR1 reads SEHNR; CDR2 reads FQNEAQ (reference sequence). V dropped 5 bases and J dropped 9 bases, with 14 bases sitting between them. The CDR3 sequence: CASSPSAGAQYF. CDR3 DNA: TGTGCCAGCAGCCCAAGCGCAGGTGCGCAGTACTTC.

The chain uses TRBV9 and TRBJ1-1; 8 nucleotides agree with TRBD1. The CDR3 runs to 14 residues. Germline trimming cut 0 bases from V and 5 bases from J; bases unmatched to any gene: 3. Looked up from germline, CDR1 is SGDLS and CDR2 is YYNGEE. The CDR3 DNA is TGTGCCAGCAGCGTAGGCAGGGGGCTGACTGAAGCTTTCTTT. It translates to CASSVGRGLTEAFF.

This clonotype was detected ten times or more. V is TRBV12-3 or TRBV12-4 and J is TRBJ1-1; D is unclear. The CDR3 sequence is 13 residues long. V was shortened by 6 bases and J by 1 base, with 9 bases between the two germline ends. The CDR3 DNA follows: TGTGCCAGCAGCTTAAGACAGAACACTGAAGCTTTCTTT. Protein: CASSLRQNTEAFF.

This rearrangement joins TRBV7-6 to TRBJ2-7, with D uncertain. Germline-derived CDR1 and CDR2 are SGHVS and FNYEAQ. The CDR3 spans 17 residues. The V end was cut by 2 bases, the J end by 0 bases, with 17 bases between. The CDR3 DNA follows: TGTGCCAGCAGCTTAAGGTACCTGCGGACGTACTCCTACGAGCAGTACTTC. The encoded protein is CASSLRYLRTYSYEQYF.

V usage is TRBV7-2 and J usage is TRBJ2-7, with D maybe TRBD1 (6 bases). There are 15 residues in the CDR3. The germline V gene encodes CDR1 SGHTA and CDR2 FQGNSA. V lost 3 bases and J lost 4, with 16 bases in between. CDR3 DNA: TGTGCCAGCAGCTTTGTCCCGGAACAGGGTTACGAGCAGTACTTC. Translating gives CASSFVPEQGYEQYF.

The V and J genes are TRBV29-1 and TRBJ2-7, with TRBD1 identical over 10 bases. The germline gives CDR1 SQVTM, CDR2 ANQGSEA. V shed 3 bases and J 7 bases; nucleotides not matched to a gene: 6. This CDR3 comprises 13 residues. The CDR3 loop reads CSVDVGQGNEQYF. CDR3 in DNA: TGCAGCGTTGATGTGGGACAGGGGAATGAGCAGTACTTC.

The CDR3 reads CAISGGVGGESSYNEQFF. The DNA of the CDR3 is TGTGCCATCAGTGGGGGTGTTGGCGGGGAGAGCTCCTACAATGAGCAGTTCTTC. The chain joins TRBV10-3 to TRBJ2-1, with D perhaps matching TRBD2 (6 bases). The CDR3 is 18 residues long. Germline V gives CDR1 ENHRY, CDR2 SYGVKD. V was shortened by 4 bases and J by 0 bases, with 19 bases between the two germline ends.

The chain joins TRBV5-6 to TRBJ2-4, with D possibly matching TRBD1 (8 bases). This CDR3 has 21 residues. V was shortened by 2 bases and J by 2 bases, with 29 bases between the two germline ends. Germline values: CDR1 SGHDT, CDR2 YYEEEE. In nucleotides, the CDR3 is TGTGCCAGCAGCTTTAGAAATAAGCGGACAGGGAGGGAGAAGACCAAAAACATTCAGTACTTC. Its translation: CASSFRNKRTGREKTKNIQYF. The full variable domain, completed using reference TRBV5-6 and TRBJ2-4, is DAGVTQSPTHLIKTRGQQVTLRCSPKSGHDTVSWYQQALGQGPQFIFQYYEEEERQRGNFPDRFSGHQFPNYSSELNVNALLLGDSALYLCASSFRNKRTGREKTKNIQYFGAGTRLSVL.

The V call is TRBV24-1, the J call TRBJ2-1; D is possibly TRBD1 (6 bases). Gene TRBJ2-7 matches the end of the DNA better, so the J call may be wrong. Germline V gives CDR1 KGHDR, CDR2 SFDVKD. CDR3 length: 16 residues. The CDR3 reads CATSPFRDNSYNEQYF. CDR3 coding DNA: TGTGCCACCAGTCCTTTCCGGGACAACTCCTACAATGAGCAGTACTTC.

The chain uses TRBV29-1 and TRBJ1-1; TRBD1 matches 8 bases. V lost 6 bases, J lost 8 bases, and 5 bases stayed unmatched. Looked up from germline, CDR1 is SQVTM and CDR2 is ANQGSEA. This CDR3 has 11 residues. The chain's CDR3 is CSVTGDSEAFF. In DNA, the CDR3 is TGCAGCGTGACAGGGGACTCGGAAGCTTTCTTT.

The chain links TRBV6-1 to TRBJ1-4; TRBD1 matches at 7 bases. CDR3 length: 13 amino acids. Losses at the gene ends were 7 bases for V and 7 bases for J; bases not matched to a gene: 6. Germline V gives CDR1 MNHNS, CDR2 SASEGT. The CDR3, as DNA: TGTGCCAGCATTAGGACAGGAACTGAAAAACTGTTTTTT. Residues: CASIRTGTEKLFF.

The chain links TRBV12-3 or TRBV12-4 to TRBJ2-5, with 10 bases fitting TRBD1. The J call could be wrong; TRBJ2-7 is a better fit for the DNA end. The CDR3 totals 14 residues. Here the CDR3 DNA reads TGTGCCAGCACCTCGACAGGGGGCCTCGGCGAGCAGTACTTC. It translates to CASTSTGGLGEQYF.

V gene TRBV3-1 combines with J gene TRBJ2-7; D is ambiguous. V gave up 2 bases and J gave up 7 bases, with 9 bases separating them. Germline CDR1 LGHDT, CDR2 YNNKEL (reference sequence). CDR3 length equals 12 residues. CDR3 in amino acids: CASSQSDNEQYF. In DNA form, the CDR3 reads TGTGCCAGCAGCCAATCCGACAATGAGCAGTACTTC.

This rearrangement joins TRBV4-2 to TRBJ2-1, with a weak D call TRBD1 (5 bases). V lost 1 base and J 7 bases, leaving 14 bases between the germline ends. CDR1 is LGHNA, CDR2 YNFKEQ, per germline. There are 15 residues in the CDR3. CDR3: CASSQVKGYFNEQFF. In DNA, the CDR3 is TGTGCCAGCAGCCAAGTAAAGGGGTATTTTAATGAGCAGTTCTTC.

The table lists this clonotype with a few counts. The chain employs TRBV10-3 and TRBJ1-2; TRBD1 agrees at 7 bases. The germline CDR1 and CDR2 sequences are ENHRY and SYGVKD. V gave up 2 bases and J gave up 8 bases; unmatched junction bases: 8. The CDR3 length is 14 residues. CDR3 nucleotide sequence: TGTGCCATCAGTGAGGGACAGGAGTCCCTGGGCTACACCTTC. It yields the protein CAISEGQESLGYTF.

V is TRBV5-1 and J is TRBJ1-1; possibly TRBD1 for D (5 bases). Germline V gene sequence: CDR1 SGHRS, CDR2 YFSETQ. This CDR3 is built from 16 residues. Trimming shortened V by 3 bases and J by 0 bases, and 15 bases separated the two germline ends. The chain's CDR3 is CASSSTFGGMNTEAFF. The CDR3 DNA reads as TGCGCCAGCAGCTCAACGTTCGGGGGGATGAACACTGAAGCTTTCTTT.

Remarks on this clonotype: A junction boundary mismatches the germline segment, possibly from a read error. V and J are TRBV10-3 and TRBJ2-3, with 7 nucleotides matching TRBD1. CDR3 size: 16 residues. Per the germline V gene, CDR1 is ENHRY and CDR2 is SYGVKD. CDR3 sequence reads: CAISESENRGTGTQYF. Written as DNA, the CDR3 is TGTGCCATCAGTGAGTCGGAGAACAGGGGCACAGGTACGCAGTATTTT.

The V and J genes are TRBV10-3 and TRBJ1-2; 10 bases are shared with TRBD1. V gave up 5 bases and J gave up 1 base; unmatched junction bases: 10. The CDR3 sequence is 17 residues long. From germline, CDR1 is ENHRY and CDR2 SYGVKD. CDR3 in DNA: TGTGCCATCAGTACAGGGACAGGGGTGTTTGATAACTATGGCTACACCTTC. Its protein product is CAISTGTGVFDNYGYTF.